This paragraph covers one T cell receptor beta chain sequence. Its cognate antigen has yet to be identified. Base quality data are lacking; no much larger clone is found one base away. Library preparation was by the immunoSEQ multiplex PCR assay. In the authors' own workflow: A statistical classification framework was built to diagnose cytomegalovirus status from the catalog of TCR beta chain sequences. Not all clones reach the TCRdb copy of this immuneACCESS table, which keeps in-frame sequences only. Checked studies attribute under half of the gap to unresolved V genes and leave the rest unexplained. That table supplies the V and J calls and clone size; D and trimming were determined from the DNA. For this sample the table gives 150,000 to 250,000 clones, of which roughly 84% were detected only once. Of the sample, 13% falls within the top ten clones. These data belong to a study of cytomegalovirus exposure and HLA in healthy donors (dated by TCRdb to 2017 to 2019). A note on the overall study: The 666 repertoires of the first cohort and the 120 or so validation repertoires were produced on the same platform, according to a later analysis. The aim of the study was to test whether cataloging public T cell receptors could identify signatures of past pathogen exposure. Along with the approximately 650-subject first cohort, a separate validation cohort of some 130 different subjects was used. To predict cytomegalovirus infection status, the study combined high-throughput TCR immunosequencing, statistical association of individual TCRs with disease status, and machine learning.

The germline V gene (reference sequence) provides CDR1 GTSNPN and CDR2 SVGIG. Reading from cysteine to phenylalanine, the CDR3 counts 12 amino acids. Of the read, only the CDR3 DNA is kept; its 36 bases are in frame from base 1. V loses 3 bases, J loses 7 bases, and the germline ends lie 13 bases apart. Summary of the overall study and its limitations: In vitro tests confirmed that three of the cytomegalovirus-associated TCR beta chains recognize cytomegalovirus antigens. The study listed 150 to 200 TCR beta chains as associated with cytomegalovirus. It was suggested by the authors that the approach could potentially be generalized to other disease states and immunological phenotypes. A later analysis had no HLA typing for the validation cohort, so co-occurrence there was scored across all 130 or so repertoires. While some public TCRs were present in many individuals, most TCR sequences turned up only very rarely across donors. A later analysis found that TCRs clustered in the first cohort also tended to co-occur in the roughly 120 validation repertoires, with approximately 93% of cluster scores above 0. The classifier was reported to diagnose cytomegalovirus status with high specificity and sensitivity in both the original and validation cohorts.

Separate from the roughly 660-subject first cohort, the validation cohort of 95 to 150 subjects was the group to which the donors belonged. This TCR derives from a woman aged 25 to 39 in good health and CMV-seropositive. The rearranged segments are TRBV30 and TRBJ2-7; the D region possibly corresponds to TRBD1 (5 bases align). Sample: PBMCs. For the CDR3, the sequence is CAWRARQREQYF. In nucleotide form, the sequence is TGTGCCTGGAGGGCGAGACAGAGGGAGCAGTACTTC.